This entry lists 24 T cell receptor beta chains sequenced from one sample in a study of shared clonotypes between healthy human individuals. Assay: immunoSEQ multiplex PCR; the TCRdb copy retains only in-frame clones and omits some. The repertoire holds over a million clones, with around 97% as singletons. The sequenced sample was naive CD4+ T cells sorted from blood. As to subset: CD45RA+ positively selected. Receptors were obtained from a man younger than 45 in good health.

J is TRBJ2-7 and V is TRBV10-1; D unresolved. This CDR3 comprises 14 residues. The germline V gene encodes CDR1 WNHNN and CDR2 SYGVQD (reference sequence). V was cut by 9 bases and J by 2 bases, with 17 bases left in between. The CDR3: CASATLESPYEQYF. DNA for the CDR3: TGCGCCAGTGCTACTCTAGAAAGCCCCTACGAGCAGTACTTC.

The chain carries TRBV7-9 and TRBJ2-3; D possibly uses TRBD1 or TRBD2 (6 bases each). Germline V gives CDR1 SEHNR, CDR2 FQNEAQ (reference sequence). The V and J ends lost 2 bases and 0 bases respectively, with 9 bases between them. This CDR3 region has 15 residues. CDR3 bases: TGTGCCAGCAGCTTAAGGGGGGCTAGCACAGATACGCAGTATTTT. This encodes CASSLRGASTDTQYF.

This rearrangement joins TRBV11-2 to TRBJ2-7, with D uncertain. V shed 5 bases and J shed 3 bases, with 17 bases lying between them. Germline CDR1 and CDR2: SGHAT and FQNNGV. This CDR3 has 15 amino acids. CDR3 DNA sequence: TGTGCCAGCAGCCTCCGCGCCGGCGGCCACTACGAGCAGTACTTC. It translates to CASSLRAGGHYEQYF.

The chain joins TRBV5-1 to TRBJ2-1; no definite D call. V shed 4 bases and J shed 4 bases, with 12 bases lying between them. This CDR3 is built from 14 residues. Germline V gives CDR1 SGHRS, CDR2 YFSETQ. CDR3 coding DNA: TGCGCCAGCAGCCCCCCTCCAACTTACAATGAGCAGTTCTTC. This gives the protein CASSPPPTYNEQFF.

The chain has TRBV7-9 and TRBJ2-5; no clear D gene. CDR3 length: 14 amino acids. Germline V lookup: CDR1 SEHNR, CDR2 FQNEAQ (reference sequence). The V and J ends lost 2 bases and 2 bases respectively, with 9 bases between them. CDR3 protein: CASSLRQVQETQYF. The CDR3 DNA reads TGTGCCAGCAGCTTACGGCAGGTTCAAGAGACCCAGTACTTC.

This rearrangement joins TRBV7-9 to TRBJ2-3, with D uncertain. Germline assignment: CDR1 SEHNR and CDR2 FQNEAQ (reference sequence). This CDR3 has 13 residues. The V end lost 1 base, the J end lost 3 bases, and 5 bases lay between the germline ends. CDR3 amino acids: CASSLERTDTQYF. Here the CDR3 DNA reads TGTGCCAGCAGCTTAGAGCGTACAGATACGCAGTATTTT.

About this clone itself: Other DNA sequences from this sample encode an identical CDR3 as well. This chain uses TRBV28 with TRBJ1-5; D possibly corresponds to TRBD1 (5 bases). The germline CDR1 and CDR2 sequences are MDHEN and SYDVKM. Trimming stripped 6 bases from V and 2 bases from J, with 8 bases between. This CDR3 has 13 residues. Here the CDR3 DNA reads TGTGCCAGCAGCCGGGACGGCAATCAGCCCCAGCATTTT. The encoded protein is CASSRDGNQPQHF.

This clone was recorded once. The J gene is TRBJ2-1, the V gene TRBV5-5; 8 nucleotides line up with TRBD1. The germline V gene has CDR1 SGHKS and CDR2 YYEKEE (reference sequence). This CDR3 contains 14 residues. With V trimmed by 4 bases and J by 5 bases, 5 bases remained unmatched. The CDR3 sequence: CASSAGQANNEQFF. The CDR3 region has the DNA TGTGCCAGCAGCGCGGGACAGGCAAACAATGAGCAGTTCTTC.

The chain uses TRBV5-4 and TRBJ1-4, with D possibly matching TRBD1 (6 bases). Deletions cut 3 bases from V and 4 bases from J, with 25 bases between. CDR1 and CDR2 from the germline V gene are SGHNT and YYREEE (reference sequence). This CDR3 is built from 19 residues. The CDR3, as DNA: TGTGCCAGCAGCTGGGGGGGCACGAAGGGCGACGGCTTTAATGAAAAACTGTTTTTT. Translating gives CASSWGGTKGDGFNEKLFF.

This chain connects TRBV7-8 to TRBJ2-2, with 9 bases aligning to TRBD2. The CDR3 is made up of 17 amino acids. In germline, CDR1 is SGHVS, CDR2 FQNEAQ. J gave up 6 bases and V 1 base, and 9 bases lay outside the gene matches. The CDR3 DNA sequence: TGTGCCAGCAGCTTAGGGGGTGGTAGCGGGAGACCCGGGGAGCTGTTTTTT. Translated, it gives CASSLGGGSGRPGELFF.

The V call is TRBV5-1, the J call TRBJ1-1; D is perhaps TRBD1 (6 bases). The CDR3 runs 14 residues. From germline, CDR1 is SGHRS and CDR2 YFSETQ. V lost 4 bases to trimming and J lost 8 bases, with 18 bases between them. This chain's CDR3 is CASSLRTVEGEAFF. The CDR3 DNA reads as TGCGCCAGCAGCCTTCGGACAGTCGAGGGGGAAGCTTTCTTT.

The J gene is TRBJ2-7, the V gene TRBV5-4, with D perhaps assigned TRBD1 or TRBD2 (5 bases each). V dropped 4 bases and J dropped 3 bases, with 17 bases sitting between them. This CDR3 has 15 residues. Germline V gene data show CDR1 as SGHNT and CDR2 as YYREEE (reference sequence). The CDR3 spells CASSVGRHEFYEQYF. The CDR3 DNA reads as TGTGCCAGCAGCGTGGGACGGCACGAATTCTACGAGCAGTACTTC. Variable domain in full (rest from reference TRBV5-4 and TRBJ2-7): ETGVTQSPTHLIKTRGQQVTLRCSSQSGHNTVSWYQQALGQGPQFIFQYYREEENGRGNFPPRFSGLQFPNYSSELNVNALELDDSALYLCASSVGRHEFYEQYFGPGTRLTVT.

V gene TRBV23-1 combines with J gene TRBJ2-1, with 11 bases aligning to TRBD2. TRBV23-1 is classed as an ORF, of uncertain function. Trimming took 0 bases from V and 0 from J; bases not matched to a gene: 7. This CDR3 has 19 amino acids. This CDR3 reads CASSQSQFTSGSSYNEQFF. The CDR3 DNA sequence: TGCGCCAGCAGTCAATCCCAATTTACTAGCGGGAGCTCCTACAATGAGCAGTTCTTC.

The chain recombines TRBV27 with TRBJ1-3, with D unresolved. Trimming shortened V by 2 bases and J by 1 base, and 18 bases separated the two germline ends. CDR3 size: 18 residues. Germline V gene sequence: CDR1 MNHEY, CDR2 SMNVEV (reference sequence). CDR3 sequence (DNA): TGTGCCAGCAGTTTAAGGATGGTGGGCACGGAGTCTGGAAACACCATATATTTT. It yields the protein CASSLRMVGTESGNTIYF.

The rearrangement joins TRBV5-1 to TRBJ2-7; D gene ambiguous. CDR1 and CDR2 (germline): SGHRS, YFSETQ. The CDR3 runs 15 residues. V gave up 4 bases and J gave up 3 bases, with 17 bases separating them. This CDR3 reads CASSRTLFENYEQYF. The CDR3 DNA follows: TGCGCCAGCAGCCGAACTCTGTTTGAAAACTACGAGCAGTACTTC.

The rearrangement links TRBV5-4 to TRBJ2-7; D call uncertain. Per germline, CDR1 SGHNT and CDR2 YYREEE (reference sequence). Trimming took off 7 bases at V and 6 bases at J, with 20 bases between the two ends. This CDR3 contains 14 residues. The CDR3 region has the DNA TGTGCCAGCGCTCACCCGCAAGCCCCCTTCGAGCAGTACTTC. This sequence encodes CASAHPQAPFEQYF.

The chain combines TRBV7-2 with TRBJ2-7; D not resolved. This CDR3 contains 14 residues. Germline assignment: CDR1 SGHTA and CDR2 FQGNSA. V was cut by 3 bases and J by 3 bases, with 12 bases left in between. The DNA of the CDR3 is TGTGCCAGCAGCTTGGGGTGGCTAAACTACGAGCAGTACTTC. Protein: CASSLGWLNYEQYF.

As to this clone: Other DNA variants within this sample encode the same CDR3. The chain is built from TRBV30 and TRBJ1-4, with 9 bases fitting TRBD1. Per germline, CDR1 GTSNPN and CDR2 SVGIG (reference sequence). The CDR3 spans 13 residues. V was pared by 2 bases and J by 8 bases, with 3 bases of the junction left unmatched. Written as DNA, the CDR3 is TGTGCCTGGAGTCGACAGGGGGGCGAAAAACTGTTTTTT. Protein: CAWSRQGGEKLFF.

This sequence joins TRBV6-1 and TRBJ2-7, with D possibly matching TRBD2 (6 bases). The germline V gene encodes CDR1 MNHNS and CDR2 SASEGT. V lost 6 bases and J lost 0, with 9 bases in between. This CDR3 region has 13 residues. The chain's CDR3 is CASSGTPSYEQYF. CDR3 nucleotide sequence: TGTGCCAGCAGCGGGACTCCCTCCTACGAGCAGTACTTC.

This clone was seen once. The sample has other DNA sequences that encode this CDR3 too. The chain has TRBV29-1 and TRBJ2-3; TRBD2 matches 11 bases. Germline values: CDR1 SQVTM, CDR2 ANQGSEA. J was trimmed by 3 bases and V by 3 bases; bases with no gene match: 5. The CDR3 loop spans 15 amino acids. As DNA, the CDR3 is TGCAGCGTTGACGGGACTAGCGGACGAACAGATACGCAGTATTTT. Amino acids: CSVDGTSGRTDTQYF.

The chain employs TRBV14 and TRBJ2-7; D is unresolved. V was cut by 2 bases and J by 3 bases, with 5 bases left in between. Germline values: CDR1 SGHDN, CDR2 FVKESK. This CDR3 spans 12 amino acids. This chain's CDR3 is CASSQSSYEQYF. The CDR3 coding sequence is TGTGCCAGCAGCCAAAGCAGCTACGAGCAGTACTTC.

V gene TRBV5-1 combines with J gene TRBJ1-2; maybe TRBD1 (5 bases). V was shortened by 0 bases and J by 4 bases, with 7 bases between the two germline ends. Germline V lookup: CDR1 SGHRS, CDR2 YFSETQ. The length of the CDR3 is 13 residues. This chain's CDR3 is CASSLDRSYGYTF. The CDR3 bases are TGCGCCAGCAGCTTGGACAGGTCCTATGGCTACACCTTC.

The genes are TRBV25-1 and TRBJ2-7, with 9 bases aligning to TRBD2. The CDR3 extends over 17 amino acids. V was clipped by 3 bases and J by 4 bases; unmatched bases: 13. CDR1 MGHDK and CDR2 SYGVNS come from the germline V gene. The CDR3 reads CASSDDQGVAGVYEQYF. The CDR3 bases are TGTGCCAGCAGTGACGACCAAGGGGTAGCGGGGGTATACGAGCAGTACTTC.

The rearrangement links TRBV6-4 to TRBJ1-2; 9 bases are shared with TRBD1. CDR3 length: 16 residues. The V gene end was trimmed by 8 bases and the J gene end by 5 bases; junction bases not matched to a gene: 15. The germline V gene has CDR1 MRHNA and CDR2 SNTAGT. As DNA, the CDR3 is TGTGCCAGCGTCCAAGATTCTTACAGGGGGCATTATGGCTACACCTTC. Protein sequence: CASVQDSYRGHYGYTF.